This T cell receptor (beta chain) was sequenced during a study of Graves' ophthalmopathy and Graves' hyperthyroidism. Notes on the study in general: Stable hyperthyroidism and ophthalmopathy were told apart by a 13-signature model, which achieved less than 90% sensitivity and around 80% specificity.

Using RNA transcripts, the TCR beta CDR3 regions were amplified. Following a first-round RT-PCR that used HTBI primers, a second-round multiplex PCR was carried out. One entry per CDR3 protein, called by TCRdb with MiXCR from the multiplex PCR reads. The sample has hundreds of thousands of distinct CDR3 sequences, more than 20% seen once. CDR1 is LNHDA, CDR2 SQIVND, per germline (reference sequence). This CDR3 has 15 residues. V trimming: 3 bases; J trimming: 4 bases; junction bases outside the gene matches: 6. Remarks on this clonotype: The antigen is undetermined.

J is TRBJ1-1 and V is TRBV19; 9 bases are shared with TRBD1. The sample comprised peripheral blood. The TCR comes from a woman younger than 30 with stable Graves' hyperthyroidism. CDR3 coding DNA: TGTGCCAGTAGTATCGGACAGGGGAGGGGCACTGAAGCTTTCTTT. Its translation: CASSIGQGRGTEAFF. Filled out from reference TRBV19 and TRBJ1-1, the complete variable domain reads DGGITQSPKYLFRKEGQNVTLSCEQNLNHDAMYWYRQDPGQGLRLIYYSQIVNDFQKGDIAEGYSVSREKKESFPLTVTSAQKNPTAFYLCASSIGQGRGTEAFFGQGTRLTVV.